This T cell receptor beta chain emerged from a study of cytomegalovirus exposure and HLA in healthy donors. It was with 60 Vbeta and 13 Jbeta primers that the PCR ran. Assay used: immunoSEQ multiplex PCR; TCRdb lists only in-frame clones, some missing. This sample has fewer than 80,000 clones, with around 76% found just once. Germline CDR1 reads SEHNR; CDR2 reads FQNEAQ (reference sequence). V shed 7 bases and J shed 3 bases, with 16 bases lying between them. This CDR3 has 14 residues. The chain carries TRBV7-9 and TRBJ2-7; tentative D call: TRBD1 (6 bases). The sequence was obtained from a man younger than 30 in good health and CMV-seronegative. Input material: PBMCs. Here the CDR3 DNA reads TGTGCCAGCAATAAGGGACAATTAGGCTACGAGCAGTACTTC. This encodes CASNKGQLGYEQYF.